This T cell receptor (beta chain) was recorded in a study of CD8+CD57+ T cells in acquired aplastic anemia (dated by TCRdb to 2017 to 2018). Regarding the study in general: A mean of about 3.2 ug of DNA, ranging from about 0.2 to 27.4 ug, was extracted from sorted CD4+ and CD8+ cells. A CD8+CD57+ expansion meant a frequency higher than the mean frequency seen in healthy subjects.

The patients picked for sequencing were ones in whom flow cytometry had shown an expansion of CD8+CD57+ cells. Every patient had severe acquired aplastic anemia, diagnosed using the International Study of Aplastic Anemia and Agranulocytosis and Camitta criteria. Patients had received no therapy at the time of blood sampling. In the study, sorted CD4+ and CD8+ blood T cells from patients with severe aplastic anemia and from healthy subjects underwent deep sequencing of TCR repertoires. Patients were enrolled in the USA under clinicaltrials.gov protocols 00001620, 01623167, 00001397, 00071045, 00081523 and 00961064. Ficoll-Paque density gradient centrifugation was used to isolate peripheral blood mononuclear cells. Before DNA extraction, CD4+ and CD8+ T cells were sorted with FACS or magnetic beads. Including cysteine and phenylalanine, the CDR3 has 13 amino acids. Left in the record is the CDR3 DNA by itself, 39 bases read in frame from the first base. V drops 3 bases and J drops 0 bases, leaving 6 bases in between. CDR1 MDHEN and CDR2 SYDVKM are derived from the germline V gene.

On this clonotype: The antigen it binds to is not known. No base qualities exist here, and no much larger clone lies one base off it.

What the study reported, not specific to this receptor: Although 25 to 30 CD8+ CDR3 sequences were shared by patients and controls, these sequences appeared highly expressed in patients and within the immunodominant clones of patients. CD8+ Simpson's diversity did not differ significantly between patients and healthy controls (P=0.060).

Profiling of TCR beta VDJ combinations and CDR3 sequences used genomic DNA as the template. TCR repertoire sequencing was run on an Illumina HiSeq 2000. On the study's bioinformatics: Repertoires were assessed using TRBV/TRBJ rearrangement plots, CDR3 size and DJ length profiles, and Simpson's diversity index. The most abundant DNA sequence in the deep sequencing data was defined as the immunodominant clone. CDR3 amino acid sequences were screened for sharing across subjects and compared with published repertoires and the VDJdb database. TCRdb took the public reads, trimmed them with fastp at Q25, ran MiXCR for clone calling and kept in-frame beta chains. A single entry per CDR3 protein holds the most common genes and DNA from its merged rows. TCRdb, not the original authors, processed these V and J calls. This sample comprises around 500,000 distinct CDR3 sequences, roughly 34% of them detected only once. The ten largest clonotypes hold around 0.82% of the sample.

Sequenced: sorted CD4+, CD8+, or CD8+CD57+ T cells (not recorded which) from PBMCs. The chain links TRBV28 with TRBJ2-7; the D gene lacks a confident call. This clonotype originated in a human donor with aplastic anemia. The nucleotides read TGTGCCAGCAGTTTTGGTAACTCCTACGAGCAGTACTTC. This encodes CASSFGNSYEQYF.